The rows below give T cell receptor beta chains drawn from one sample of a study of regulatory T cells in long-lasting Graves disease. TCRdb fed the multiplex PCR reads into MiXCR, producing one record per CDR3 protein. The data show 350,000 to 500,000 distinct CDR3 sequences, with roughly 17% seen just once and under 30% held by the top ten. The same sample was also studied in work on T cells in Graves' hyperthyroidism and ophthalmopathy.

This material consisted of peripheral blood mononuclear cells (PBMCs), taken at new diagnosis, from a patient treated with antithyroid drugs. The origin of the receptors is a woman between 18 and 29 years old with Graves disease. CDR3s leave out the opening cysteine and the closing phenylalanine or tryptophan. D genes are given only for firm matches.

TRBV11-3	TRBJ2-1	TRBD2	ASSNRLAGNNEQF
TRBV28	TRBJ1-2	NA	ASSFRWREGYT
TRBV6-5	TRBJ2-2	NA	ASSYSPGSFAGELF
TRBV13	TRBJ2-1	NA	ASSSSTRNEQF
TRBV3-1	NA	NA	ASTWTVGETQY
TRBV20-1	TRBJ2-7	NA	SARGKTSSYEQY
TRBV12-3/TRBV12-4	TRBJ1-1	NA	ASSYPENTEAF
TRBV6-1	TRBJ1-2	NA	ASSEVDEYGYT
TRBV29-1	TRBJ2-2	NA	SVEEGGANTGELF
TRBV24-1	TRBJ2-1	NA	ATSDLSGRNLNEQF
TRBV11-2	TRBJ2-5	NA	ASSKWEETQY
TRBV28	TRBJ2-2	TRBD2	ASSLSSGLALTNTGELF
TRBV28	TRBJ2-1	TRBD2	ASSLVRGGRGEQF
TRBV11-1	TRBJ2-1	NA	ASSPFWGSGSYNEQF
TRBV19	TRBJ2-7	NA	ASSPPGALPYEQY
TRBV15	TRBJ2-3	TRBD2	ATSRPIGLAGGLGTDTQY
TRBV20-1	TRBJ1-1	TRBD1	SASGQGDTEAF
TRBV12-3/TRBV12-4	TRBJ2-1	NA	ASSRTGGPYNEQF
TRBV19	TRBJ1-3	NA	ASNHGIMMELGNTIY
TRBV20-1	TRBJ1-2	TRBD1	SARIPGTANYGYT
TRBV5-1	TRBJ2-1	TRBD2	ASSTGGLGARTPNNEQF
TRBV6-1	TRBJ1-1	NA	ASMVDLLTEAF
TRBV7-2	TRBJ2-1	NA	ASSLMREGEQF
TRBV2	TRBJ2-1	TRBD2	ASLTPRLAGATDEQF
TRBV6-1	TRBJ1-1	NA	ASSEPDGYTEAF
TRBV2	TRBJ2-5	NA	ASSDNQETQY
TRBV6-2/TRBV6-3	TRBJ1-2	TRBD1	ASKETSGTGNYGYT
TRBV29-1	TRBJ1-4	NA	SGFFNEKLF
TRBV9	TRBJ1-1	NA	ASSVDGGGRTEAF
TRBV7-2	TRBJ1-2	NA	ASRDREDYGYT
TRBV6-2/TRBV6-3	TRBJ2-3	TRBD1	ASSVEQGSTDTQY